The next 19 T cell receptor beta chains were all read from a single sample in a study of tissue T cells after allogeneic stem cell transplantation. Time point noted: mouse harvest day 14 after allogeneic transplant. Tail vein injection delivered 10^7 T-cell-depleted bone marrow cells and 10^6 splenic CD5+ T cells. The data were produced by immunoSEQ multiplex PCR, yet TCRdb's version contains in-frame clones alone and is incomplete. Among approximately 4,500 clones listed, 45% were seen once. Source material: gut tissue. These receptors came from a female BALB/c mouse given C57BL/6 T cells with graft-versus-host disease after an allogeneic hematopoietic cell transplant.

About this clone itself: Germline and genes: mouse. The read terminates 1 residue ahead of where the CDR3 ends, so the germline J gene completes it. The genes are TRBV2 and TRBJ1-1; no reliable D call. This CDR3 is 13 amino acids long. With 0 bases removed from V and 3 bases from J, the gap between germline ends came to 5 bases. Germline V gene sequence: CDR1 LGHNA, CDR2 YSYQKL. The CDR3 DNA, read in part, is TGTGCCAGCAGCCAAGATGCAGACACAGAAGTCTTC. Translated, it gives CASSQDADTEVF. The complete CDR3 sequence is CASSQDADTEVFF.

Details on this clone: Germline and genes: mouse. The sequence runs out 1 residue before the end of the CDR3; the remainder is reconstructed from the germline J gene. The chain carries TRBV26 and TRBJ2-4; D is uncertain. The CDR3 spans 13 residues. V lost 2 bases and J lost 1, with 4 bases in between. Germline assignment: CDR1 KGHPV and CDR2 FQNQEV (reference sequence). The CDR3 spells CASSLGRQNTLYF. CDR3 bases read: TGTGCCAGCAGTCTGGGGCGTCAAAACACCTTGTAC. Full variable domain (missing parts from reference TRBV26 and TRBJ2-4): NSKVIQTPRYLVKGQGQKAKMRCIPEKGHPVVFWYQQNKNNEFKFLINFQNQEVLQQIDMTEKRFSAECPSNSPCSLEIQSSEAGDSALYLCASSLGRQNTLYFGAGTRLSVL.

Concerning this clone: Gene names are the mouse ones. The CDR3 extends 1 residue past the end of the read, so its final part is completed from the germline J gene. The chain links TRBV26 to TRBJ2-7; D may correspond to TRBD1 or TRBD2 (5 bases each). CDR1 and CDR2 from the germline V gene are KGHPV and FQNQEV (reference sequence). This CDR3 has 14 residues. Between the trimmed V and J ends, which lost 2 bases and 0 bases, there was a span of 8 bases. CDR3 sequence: CASSLEGLSYEQYF. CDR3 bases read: TGTGCCAGCAGTCTGGAGGGGCTCTCCTATGAACAGTAC.

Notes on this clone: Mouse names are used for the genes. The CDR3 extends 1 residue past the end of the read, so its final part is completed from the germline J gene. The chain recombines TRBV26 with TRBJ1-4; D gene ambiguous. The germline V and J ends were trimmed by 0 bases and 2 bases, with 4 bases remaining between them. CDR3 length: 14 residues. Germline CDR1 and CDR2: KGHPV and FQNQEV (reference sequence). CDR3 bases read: TGTGCCAGCAGTCTGTCAGGGTCCAACGAAAGATTATTT. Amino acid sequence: CASSLSGSNERLF. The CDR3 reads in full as CASSLSGSNERLFF.

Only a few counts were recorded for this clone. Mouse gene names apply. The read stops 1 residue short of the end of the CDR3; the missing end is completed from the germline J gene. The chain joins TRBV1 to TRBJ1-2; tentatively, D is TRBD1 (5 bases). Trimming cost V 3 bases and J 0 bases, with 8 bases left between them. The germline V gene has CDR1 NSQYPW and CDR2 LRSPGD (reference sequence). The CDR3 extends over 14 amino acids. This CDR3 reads CTCSARQTNSDYTF. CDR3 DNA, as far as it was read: TGCACCTGCAGTGCCCGACAGACAAACTCCGACTACACC.

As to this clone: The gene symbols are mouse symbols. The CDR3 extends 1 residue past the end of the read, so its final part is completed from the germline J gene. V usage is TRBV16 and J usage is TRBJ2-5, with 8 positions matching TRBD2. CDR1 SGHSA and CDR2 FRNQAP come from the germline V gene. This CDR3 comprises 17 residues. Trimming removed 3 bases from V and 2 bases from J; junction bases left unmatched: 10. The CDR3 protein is CASSFRLGGVGQDTQYF. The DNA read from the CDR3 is TGTGCAAGCAGCTTTCGGCTGGGGGGAGTGGGCCAAGACACCCAGTAC.

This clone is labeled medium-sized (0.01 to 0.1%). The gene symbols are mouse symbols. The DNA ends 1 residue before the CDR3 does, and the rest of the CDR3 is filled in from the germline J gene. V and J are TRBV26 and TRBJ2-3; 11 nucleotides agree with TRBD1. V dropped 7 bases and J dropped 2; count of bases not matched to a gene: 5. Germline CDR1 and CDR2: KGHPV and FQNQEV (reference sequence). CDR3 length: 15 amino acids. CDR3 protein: CASNPGQGVAETLYF. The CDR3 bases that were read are TGTGCCAGCAATCCGGGACAGGGGGTTGCAGAAACGCTGTAT. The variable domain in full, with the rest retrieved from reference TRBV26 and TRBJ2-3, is NSKVIQTPRYLVKGQGQKAKMRCIPEKGHPVVFWYQQNKNNEFKFLINFQNQEVLQQIDMTEKRFSAECPSNSPCSLEIQSSEAGDSALYLCASNPGQGVAETLYFGSGTRLTVL.

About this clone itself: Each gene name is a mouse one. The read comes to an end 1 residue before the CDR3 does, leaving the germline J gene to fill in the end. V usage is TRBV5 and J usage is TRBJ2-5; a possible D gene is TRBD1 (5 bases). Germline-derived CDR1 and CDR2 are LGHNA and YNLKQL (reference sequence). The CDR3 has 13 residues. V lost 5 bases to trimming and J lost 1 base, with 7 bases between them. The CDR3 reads CASSGHYQDTQYF. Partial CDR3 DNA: TGTGCCAGCAGCGGACATTACCAAGACACCCAGTAC.

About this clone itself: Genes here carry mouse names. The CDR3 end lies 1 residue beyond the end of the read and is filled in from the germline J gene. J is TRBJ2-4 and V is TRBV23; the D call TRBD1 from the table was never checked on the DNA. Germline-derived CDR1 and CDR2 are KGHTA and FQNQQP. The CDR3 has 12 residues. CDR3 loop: CSSSRTENTLYF. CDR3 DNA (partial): TGCTCCAGCAGTCGGACAGAAAACACCTTGTAC.

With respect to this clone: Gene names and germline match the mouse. This chain's CDR3 is CASSLRQGQDTQYF. The CDR3 bases that were read are TGTGCCAGCAGTCTGCGACAGGGACAAGACACCCAGTAC. The gene calls are TRBV26 and TRBJ2-5; 7 bases align to TRBD1. The read is 1 residue too short to cover the CDR3 end, so that end is filled in from the germline J gene. The CDR3 length is 14 residues. The germline gives CDR1 KGHPV, CDR2 FQNQEV (reference sequence). After removal of 2 bases from V and 3 bases from J, the junction contained 2 bases not matched to a gene.

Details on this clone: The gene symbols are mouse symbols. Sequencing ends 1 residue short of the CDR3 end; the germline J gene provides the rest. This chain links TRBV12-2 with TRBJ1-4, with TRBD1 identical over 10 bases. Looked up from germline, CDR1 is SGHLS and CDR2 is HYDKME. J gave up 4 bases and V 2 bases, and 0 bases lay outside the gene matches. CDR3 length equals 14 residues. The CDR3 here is CASSRDRGNERLFF. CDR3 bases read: TGTGCCAGCTCTCGGGACAGGGGCAACGAAAGATTATTT.

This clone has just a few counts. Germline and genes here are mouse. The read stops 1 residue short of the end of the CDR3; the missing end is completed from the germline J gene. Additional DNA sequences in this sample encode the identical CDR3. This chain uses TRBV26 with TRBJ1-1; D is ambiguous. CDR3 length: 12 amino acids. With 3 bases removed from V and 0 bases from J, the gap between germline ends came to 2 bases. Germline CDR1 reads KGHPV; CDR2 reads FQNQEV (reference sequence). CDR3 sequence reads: CASSLTNTEVFF. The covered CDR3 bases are TGTGCCAGCAGTCTAACAAACACAGAAGTCTTC.

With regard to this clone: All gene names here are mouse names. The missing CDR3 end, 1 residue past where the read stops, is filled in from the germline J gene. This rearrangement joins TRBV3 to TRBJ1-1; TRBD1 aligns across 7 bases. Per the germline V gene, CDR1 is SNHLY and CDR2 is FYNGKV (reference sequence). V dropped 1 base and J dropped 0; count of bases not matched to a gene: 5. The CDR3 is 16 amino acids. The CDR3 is CASSLDPGQTNTEVFF. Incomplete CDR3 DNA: TGTGCCAGCAGCTTAGACCCGGGACAGACAAACACAGAAGTCTTC.

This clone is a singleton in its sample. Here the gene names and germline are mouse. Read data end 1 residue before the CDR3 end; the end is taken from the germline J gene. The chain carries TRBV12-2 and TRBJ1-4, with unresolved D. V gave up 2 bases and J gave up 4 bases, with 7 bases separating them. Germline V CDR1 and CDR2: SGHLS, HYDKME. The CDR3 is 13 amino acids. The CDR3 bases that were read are TGTGCCAGCTCTCCGTCCCTCAACGAAAGATTATTT. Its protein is CASSPSLNERLF. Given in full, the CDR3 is CASSPSLNERLFF.

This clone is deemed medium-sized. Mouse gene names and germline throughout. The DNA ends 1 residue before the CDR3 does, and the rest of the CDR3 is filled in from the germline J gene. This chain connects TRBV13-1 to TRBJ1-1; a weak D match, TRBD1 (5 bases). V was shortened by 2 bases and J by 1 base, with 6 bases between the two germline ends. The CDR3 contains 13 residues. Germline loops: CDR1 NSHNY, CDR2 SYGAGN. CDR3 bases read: TGTGCCAGCAGTGACGACAGAAACACAGAAGTCTTC. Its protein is CASSDDRNTEVF. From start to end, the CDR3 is CASSDDRNTEVFF.

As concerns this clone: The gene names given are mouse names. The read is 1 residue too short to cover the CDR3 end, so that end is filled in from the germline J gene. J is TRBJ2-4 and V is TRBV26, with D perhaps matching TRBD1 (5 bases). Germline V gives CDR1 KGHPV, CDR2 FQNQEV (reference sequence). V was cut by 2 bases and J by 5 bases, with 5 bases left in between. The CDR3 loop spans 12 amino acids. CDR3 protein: CASSLRGNTLYF. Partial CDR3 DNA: TGTGCCAGCAGTCTGAGGGGAAACACCTTGTAC.

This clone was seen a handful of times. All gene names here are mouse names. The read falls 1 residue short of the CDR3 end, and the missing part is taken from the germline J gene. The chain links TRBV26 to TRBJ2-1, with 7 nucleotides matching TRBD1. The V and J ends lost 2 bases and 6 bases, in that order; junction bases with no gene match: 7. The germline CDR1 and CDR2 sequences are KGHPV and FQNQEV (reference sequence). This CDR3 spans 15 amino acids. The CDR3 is CASSLEQGKGAEQFF. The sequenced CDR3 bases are TGTGCCAGCAGTCTGGAACAGGGGAAGGGTGCTGAGCAGTTC.

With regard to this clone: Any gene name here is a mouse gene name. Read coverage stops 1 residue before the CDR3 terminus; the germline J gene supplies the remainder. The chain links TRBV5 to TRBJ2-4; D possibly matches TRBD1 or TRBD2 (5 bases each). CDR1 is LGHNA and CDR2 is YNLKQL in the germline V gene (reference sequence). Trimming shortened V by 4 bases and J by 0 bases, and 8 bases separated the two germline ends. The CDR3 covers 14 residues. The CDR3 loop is CASSPRDSQNTLYF. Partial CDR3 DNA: TGTGCCAGCAGCCCCCGGGACAGTCAAAACACCTTGTAC.

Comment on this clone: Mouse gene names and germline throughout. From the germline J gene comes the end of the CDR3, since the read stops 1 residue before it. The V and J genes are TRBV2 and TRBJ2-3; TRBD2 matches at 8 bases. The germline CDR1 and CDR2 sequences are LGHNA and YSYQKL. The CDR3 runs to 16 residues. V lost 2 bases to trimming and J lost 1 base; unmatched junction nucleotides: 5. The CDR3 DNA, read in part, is TGTGCCAGCAGCCAACCGGGGGGGCGCGGTGCAGAAACGCTGTAT. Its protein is CASSQPGGRGAETLY. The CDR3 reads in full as CASSQPGGRGAETLYF.